This T cell receptor (beta chain) is drawn from a study of CD8 T cells in Susac syndrome. Reverse transcription of 0.5 to 1 ug RNA was performed with random hexamers. Each CDR3 protein gets one entry after TCRdb re-called the immunoSEQ multiplex PCR reads with MiXCR. The sample lists 120,000 or so distinct CDR3 sequences; around 94% were seen once. Sequenced sample: CD8+ T cells from PBMCs. The sequence derives from a human donor with Susac syndrome.

CDR3 sequence: CSAMVPDPNQPQHF. DNA for the CDR3: TGCAGTGCTATGGTCCCAGACCCCAATCAGCCCCAGCATTTT. The rearrangement uses TRBV20-1 and TRBJ1-5; D is ambiguous. V shed 4 bases and J shed 3 bases, with 13 bases lying between them. From germline, CDR1 is DFQATT and CDR2 SNEGSKA (reference sequence). The CDR3 spans 14 residues.